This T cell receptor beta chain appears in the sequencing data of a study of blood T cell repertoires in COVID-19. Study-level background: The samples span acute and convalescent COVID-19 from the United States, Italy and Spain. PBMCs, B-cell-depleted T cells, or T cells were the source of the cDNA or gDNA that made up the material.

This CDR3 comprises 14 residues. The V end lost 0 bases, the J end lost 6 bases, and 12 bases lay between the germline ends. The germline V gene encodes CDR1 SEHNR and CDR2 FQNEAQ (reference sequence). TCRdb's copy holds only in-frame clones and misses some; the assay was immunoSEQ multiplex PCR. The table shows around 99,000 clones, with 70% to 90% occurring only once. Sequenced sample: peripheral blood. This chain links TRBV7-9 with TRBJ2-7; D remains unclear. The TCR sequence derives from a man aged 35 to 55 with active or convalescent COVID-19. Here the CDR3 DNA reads TGTGCCAGCAGCTTAGCGCTTAGCAGTCGCGAGCAGTACTTC. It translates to CASSLALSSREQYF. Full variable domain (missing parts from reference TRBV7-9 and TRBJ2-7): DTGVSQNPRHKITKRGQNVTFRCDPISEHNRLYWYRQTLGQGPEFLTYFQNEAQLEKSRLLSDRFSAERPKGSFSTLEIQRTEQGDSAMYLCASSLALSSREQYFGPGTRLTVT.